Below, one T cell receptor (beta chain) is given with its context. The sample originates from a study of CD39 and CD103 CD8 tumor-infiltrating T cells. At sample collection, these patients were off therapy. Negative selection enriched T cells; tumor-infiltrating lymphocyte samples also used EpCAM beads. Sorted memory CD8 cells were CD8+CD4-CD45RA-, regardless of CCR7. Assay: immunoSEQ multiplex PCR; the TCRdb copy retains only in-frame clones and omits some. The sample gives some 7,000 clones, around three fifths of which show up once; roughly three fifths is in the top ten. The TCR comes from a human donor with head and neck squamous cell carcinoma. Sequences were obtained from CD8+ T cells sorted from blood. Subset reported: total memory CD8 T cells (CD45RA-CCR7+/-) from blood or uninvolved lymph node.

In nucleotides, the CDR3 is TGTGCCAGCAGCTTCTGGGTGGGACTAGCAGCCTACGAGCAGTACTTC. Amino acids: CASSFWVGLAAYEQYF. The chain recombines TRBV5-6 with TRBJ2-7; TRBD2 aligns across 9 bases. The V gene end was trimmed by 2 bases and the J gene end by 2 bases; junction bases not matched to a gene: 8. The germline CDR1 and CDR2 sequences are SGHDT and YYEEEE. The CDR3 sequence is 16 residues long.